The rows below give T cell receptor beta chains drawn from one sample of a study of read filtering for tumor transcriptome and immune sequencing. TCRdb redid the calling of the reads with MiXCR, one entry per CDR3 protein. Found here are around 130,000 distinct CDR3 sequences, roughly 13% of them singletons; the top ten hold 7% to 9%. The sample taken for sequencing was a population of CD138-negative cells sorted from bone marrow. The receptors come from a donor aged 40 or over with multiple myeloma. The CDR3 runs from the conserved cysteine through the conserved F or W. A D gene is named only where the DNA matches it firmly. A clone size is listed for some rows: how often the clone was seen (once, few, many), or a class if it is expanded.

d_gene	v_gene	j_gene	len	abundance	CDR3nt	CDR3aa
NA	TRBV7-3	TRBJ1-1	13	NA	TGTGCCAGCCGCTATGCACCGAACACTGACGCTTTCTTT	CASRYAPNTDAFF
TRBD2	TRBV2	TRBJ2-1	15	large	TGTGCCAGCAGTTTTAGCGGGAGTGAGTTTAATGAGCAGTTCTTC	CASSFSGSEFNEQFF
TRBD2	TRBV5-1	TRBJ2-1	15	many	TGCGCCAGCAGACTAGCGTCGAGCTCCTACAATGAGCAGTTCTTC	CASRLASSSYNEQFF
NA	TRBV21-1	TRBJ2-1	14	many	TGTGCCAGCAGCCCCCTACGTGCCTACAATGAGCAGTTCTTC	CASSPLRAYNEQFF
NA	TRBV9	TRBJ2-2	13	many	TGTGCCAGCAGCGTAGACAGTCCCGGGGAGCTGTTTTTT	CASSVDSPGELFF
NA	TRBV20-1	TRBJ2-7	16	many	TGCAGTGCCCGAAGATCAATGTGGGACGTCTCCTACGAGCAGTACTTC	CSARRSMWDVSYEQYF
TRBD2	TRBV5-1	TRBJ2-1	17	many	TGCGCCAGCAGCTTGACGATGGGACTAGCGGGAGTCAATGAGCAGTTCTTC	CASSLTMGLAGVNEQFF
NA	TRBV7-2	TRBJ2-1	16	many	TGTGCCAGCAGCTTAAATCTAGGAGGTTTATACAATGAGCAGTTCTTC	CASSLNLGGLYNEQFF
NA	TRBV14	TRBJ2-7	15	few	TGTGCCAGCAGTCTGGACCAAGCCCCCCTCTACGAGCAGTACTTC	CASSLDQAPLYEQYF
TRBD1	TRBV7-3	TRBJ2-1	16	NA	TGTGCCAGCAGCTTCGGACAGGTCCCGCCTTACAATGAGCAGTTCTTC	CASSFGQVPPYNEQFF
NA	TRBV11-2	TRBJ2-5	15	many	TGTGCCAGCAGCTTAGATATTCCGTTGGCCGGGACCCAGTACTTC	CASSLDIPLAGTQYF
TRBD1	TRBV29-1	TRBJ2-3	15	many	TGCAGCGTTGAAGATCAACAGGGGGGCACAGATACGCAGTATTTT	CSVEDQQGGTDTQYF
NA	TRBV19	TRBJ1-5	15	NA	TGTGCCAGTAGGGCAGGCGGACATAGCAATCAGCCCCAGCACTTT	CASRAGGHSNQPQHF
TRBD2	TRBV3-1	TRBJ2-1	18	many	TGTGCCAGCAGCCCTTGGACTAGCGGGAGGTTAGAGGACAATGAGCAGTTCTTC	CASSPWTSGRLEDNEQFF
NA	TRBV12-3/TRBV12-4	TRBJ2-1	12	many	TGTGCCAGCAGTTTGCTTAGAAATGAGCAGTTCTTC	CASSLLRNEQFF
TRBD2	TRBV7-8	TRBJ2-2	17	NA	TGTGCCAGCAGCCCTCCTCTAGCGGGCCCGAACACCTGGGAGCTGTTTTTT	CASSPPLAGPNTWELFF
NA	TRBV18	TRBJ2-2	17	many	TGTGCCAGCTCACCCTCCCCCGGGAGCCCAGCCACCGGGGAGCTGTTTTTT	CASSPSPGSPATGELFF
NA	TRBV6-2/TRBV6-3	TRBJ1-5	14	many	TGTGCCAGCAGTTATGGCAGGGCCAATCAGCCCCAGCATTTT	CASSYGRANQPQHF
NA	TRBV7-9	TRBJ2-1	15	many	TGTGCCAGCAGCCCAACGGGAGCGGGCTACAATGAGCAGTTCTTC	CASSPTGAGYNEQFF
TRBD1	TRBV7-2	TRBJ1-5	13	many	TGTGCCAGCAGTCGGACAGGGCCGGAGCCCCAGCATTTT	CASSRTGPEPQHF
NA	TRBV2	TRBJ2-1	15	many	TGTGCCAGCAGCCCGGGACACAGCTCCTACAATGAGCAGTTCTTC	CASSPGHSSYNEQFF
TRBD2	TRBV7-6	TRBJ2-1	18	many	TGTGCCAGCAGCAAAACCGGGACTAGCGGGAGGGCCTACAATGAGCAGTTCTTC	CASSKTGTSGRAYNEQFF
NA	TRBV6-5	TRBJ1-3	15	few	TGTGCCAGCAGTCCGCGGTCGAGCTCTGGAAACACCATATATTTT	CASSPRSSSGNTIYF
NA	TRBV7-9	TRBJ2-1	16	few	TGTGCCAGCAGTTTCCCGGGTAGCGGAAGTTACAATGAGCAGTTCTTC	CASSFPGSGSYNEQFF
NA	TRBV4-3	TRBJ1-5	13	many	TGCGCCAGCAGCCAAGAGATCTATCAGCCCCAGCATTTT	CASSQEIYQPQHF
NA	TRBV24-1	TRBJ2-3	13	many	TGTGCCACCAGTGACGTTCCGCAAGGTACGCAGTATTTT	CATSDVPQGTQYF
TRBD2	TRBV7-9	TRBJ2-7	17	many	TGTGCCAGCAGCTTACCGACTAGCGGGAGTATCGTCGACGAGCAGTACTTC	CASSLPTSGSIVDEQYF